The rows below give T cell receptor beta chains drawn from one sample of a study of blood T cell repertoires in COVID-19. Assay: immunoSEQ multiplex PCR; the TCRdb copy retains only in-frame clones and omits some. The sample holds some 65,000 clones, approximately 85% seen once. The sequenced sample consisted of peripheral blood. All receptors derive from a man older than 75 with acute or convalescent COVID-19. The CDR3 runs from the conserved cysteine through the conserved F or W. A D gene is named only where the DNA matches it firmly. Some rows mark clone size as missing; the rest say once, few, many or name a class of expanded clone.

D	V	size	J	DNA	CDR3
TRBD2	TRBV6-5	few	TRBJ2-7	TGTGCCAGCAGTTACTCTGTCCGGGGGGCCTACGAGCAGTACTTC	CASSYSVRGAYEQYF
TRBD2	TRBV27	NA	TRBJ2-1	TGTGCCAGCAGTATCCCGGGACTAGCGACCGTCAATGAGCAGTTCTTC	CASSIPGLATVNEQFF
TRBD1	TRBV27	NA	TRBJ1-1	TGTGCCAGCAGTCGGACAGGGGGCAGGACTGAAGCTTTCTTT	CASSRTGGRTEAFF
NA	TRBV14	NA	TRBJ1-1	TGTGCCAGCAGCTCAGGTGTTGAAGCTTTCTTT	CASSSGVEAFF
TRBD2	TRBV5-1	NA	TRBJ2-1	TGCGCCAGCAGCTTTCGACTAGCGCCCTACAATGAGCAGTTCTTC	CASSFRLAPYNEQFF
NA	TRBV15	NA	TRBJ1-1	TGTGCCACCAGCAGAGATCTTCCAGGGCCCACTGAAGCTTTCTTT	CATSRDLPGPTEAFF
NA	TRBV2	NA	TRBJ2-7	TGTGCCAGCAGTGAATCTGGGGGCCCCTACGAGCAGTACTTC	CASSESGGPYEQYF
NA	TRBV18	NA	TRBJ1-1	TGTGCCAGCTCACCGAGTACAGGGAACACTGAAGCTTTCTTT	CASSPSTGNTEAFF
NA	TRBV5-4	NA	TRBJ1-1	TGTGCCAGCAGACCCCAACAGGGGAACACTGAAGCTTTCTTT	CASRPQQGNTEAFF
TRBD1	TRBV5-1	NA	TRBJ2-7	TGCGCCAGCAGCTTGGAAGACAGGGCAGGCGAGCAGTACTTC	CASSLEDRAGEQYF
TRBD2	TRBV6-5	NA	TRBJ2-7	TGTGCCAGCAGTTCGAGACTAGCGGGAGGACACGAGCAGTACTTC	CASSSRLAGGHEQYF
TRBD2	TRBV28	once	TRBJ2-1	TGTGCCAGCAGTTTAGGTAGCGGGAGGGCCAGGGAGCAGTTCTTC	CASSLGSGRAREQFF
NA	TRBV21-1	NA	TRBJ2-7	TGTGCCAGCAGCAAAGCGGCCAACCTCTCCTACGAGCAGTACTTC	CASSKAANLSYEQYF
TRBD2	TRBV5-6	few	TRBJ2-1	TGTGCCAGCAGCTTGGTATTTTATGGGACTAGCGGATACAATGAGCAGTTCTTC	CASSLVFYGTSGYNEQFF
TRBD1	TRBV27	NA	TRBJ1-4	TGTGCCAGCAAAATTGGACAGGGGGGTGCAACTAATGAAAAACTGTTTTTT	CASKIGQGGATNEKLFF
NA	TRBV2	NA	TRBJ1-4	TGTGCCAGCAGGTACAGGGTGATGGGAGAAAAACTGTTTTTT	CASRYRVMGEKLFF
NA	TRBV30	NA	TRBJ1-5	TGTGCCTGGAGGGGGAACGGGGGATATCAGCCCCAGCATTTT	CAWRGNGGYQPQHF
NA	TRBV24-1	NA	TRBJ1-1	TGTGCCACCAGTGATTTGACAGGGGCTTTCTTT	CATSDLTGAFF
TRBD2	TRBV5-1	NA	TRBJ2-7	TGCGCCAGCAGCCTGGGGACTAGCGGGATGAAGTACTTC	CASSLGTSGMKYF
NA	TRBV6-5	once	TRBJ1-1	TGTGCCAGCAGTTACGCAGGGGCCGCCAACACTGAAGCTTTCTTT	CASSYAGAANTEAFF
TRBD1	TRBV6-5	NA	TRBJ1-5	TGTGCCAGCAGACGGACAGGGGGCAATCAGCCCCAGCATTTT	CASRRTGGNQPQHF
TRBD2	TRBV19	NA	TRBJ2-7	TGTGCCAGTAGGGAGGCTAGCGGGAGGAGCGAGCAGTACTTC	CASREASGRSEQYF
NA	TRBV3-1/TRBV3-2	NA	TRBJ1-5	TGTGCCAGCAGACAGGGCAATCAGCCCCAGCATTTT	CASRQGNQPQHF
NA	TRBV20-1	few	TRBJ1-1	TGCAGTGCTGCAAGACAGGATAGGGCTTTCTTT	CSAARQDRAFF
NA	TRBV12-5	NA	TRBJ1-1	TGTGCTAGTGGTTTTCGGGGTAGGGCTTTCTTT	CASGFRGRAFF
TRBD1	TRBV5-1	few	TRBJ1-2	TGCGCCAGCAGCTTATCCGGACAGGGCGGATATGGCTACACCTTC	CASSLSGQGGYGYTF
TRBD1	TRBV5-1	NA	TRBJ2-7	TGCGCCAGCAGCTTGGGAGTAGTAGGGACAGGGTCCTACGAGCAGTACTTC	CASSLGVVGTGSYEQYF
NA	TRBV21-1	NA	TRBJ1-1	TGTGCCAGCAGCAAACCGGGACAGGGGAAGAACACTGAAGCTTTCTTT	CASSKPGQGKNTEAFF